This TCR beta chain was identified in a study of blood T cell repertoires in COVID-19. Using immunoSEQ multiplex PCR, the repertoire was profiled, and TCRdb retains in-frame clones only, with some absent. Found here are 140,000 to 150,000 clones, roughly 84% of them singletons; the top ten hold 10%. The V and J ends lost 5 bases and 0 bases, in that order; junction bases with no gene match: 16. The V gene's germline CDR1 is SGHNT and CDR2 YYREEE (reference sequence). The CDR3 is 20 residues long. The chain has TRBV5-4 and TRBJ2-1; 11 positions agree with TRBD2. Sequenced: peripheral blood. The receptor was isolated from a man aged 60 to 69 with active or convalescent COVID-19. The CDR3 DNA is TGTGCCAGCAGACACGGGAAGGATAGCGGGAGGGACAGCTCCTACAATGAGCAGTTCTTC. Its translation: CASRHGKDSGRDSSYNEQFF.